This T cell receptor (beta chain) derives from a study of cytomegalovirus exposure and HLA in healthy donors. The study ran its PCR with 60 Vbeta and 13 Jbeta primers. The repertoire was sequenced with immunoSEQ multiplex PCR; TCRdb's copy has only in-frame clones and lacks some. The sample gives 110,000 or so clones, 60% to 80% of which show up once; over 6.5% is in the top ten. For this clone: Its target is unknown.

Study-wide results and caveats: Researchers reported from a later analysis that most CMV-associated TCR beta chains appeared HLA-restricted. In a later analysis, a missense DCLRE1C variant was linked to TCR beta V- and J-gene trimming. The authors judged a highly shared variant cluster likely a sequencing artifact.

The source of this sequence is a man in his late teens or twenties in good health and CMV-seropositive. The specimen was PBMCs.

Here the CDR3 reads CAISEKEEGYNEQFF. CDR3 DNA sequence: TGTGCCATCAGTGAGAAGGAGGAGGGGTACAATGAGCAGTTCTTC. The chain links TRBV10-3 to TRBJ2-1; D may be TRBD2 (6 bases). With 2 bases removed from V and 4 bases from J, the gap between germline ends came to 12 bases. The CDR3 runs 15 residues. Germline assignment: CDR1 ENHRY and CDR2 SYGVKD.